This T cell receptor (beta chain) was captured in a study of vaccination effects on CD4 cells after COVID-19. The wider study: Post-vaccine specimens arrived a median 72 days past the second dose.

Notes on this clone: The antigen remains undetermined.

Repertoires were generated with immunoSEQ multiplex PCR, while TCRdb's copy carries only in-frame clones and drops some. The data hold more than 60,000 clones, with 70% to 75% observed a single time. The CDR3 spans 14 residues. CDR1 and CDR2 from the germline V gene are MNHEY and SVGAGI. V shed 6 bases, J shed 7 bases, and the junction held 6 bases outside the gene matches. Viral peptide pool expansion of antigen-specific CD4+ T cells preceded sequencing in the ViraFEST assay. Having been cultured for approximately ten days, the cells underwent CD4+ T cell isolation. Vaccination of participants consisted of two doses of either the BNT162b2 or mRNA-1273 vaccine. All vaccine recipients tested negative for nucleocapsid antibodies and had never contracted SARS-CoV-2 infection. Study-wide results and limits: The study found that only 1 of 255 vaccine-induced clones from healthy vaccinees cross-reacted with common cold coronaviruses. Small numbers of convalescent patients limited the study. It also lacked early post-infection timepoints.

The rearrangement uses TRBV6-5 and TRBJ1-6; 7 bases match TRBD1. This sequence was found in a human donor who received a COVID-19 vaccine. Sequences were derived from CD4+ T cells from PBMCs cultured with HCoV-229E spike peptides, sampled after COVID-19 vaccination. The CDR3 sequence is CASRGTDGNSPLHF. CDR3 DNA: TGTGCCAGCAGAGGGACAGACGGGAATTCACCCCTCCACTTT.